This record looks at one TCR beta chain sequence and its context. Antigen unknown. Sequencing used immunoSEQ multiplex PCR; TCRdb keeps in-frame clones, though not all of them. The table has about 56,000 clones, more than 75% seen once; the top ten hold less than 5%. This specimen belongs to a study of T cell responses to AZD1222 COVID-19 vaccine. Germline CDR1 and CDR2: MNHNY and SVGAGI (reference sequence). The CDR3 totals 16 residues. V lost 1 base and J lost 4, with 16 bases in between. Study observations and caveats: Possibly, clonal diversity was underestimated; donors were largely white British and included more females. Nearly half of spike-specific TCRs reportedly target unmutated variant regions.

Pooling of second doses given at about 4 or about 12 weeks was done. The chain carries TRBV6-6 and TRBJ1-2; no reliable D call. The source was peripheral blood, collected 28 days after the second AZD1222 dose. The clonotype comes from an adult who received the AZD1222 COVID-19 vaccine. The CDR3 DNA is TGTGCCAGCAGTTACTTCGGGTCCGACGATTTCTATGGCTACACCTTC. Protein sequence: CASSYFGSDDFYGYTF.